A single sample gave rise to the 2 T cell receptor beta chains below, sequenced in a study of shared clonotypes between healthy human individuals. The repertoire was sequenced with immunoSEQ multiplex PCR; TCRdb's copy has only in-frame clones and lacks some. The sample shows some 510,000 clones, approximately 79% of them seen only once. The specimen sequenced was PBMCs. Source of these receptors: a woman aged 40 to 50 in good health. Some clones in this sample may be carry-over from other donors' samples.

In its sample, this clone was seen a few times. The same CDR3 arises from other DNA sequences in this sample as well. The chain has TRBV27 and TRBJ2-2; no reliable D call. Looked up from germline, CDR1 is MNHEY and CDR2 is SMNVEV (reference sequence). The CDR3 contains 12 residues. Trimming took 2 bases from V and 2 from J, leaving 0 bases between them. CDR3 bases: TGTGCCAGCAGTTTAAACACCGGGGAGCTGTTTTTT. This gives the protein CASSLNTGELFF.

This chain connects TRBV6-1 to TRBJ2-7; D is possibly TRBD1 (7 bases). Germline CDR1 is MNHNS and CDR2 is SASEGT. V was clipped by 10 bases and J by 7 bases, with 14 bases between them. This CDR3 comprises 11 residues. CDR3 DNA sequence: TGTGCCACCGGAGGGGGCAGGGAGCAGTACTTC. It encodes CATGGGREQYF.